This TCR beta chain was identified in a study of early T cells in non-severe SARS-CoV-2 infection (dated by TCRdb to about 2021). Background for the entire study: Because TCR sequencing relied on bulk RNA taken from unsorted whole blood, pairing of alpha and beta chains was not possible.

From a lookup of the germline V gene (reference sequence), CDR1 and CDR2 are DFQATT and SNEGSKA. From the cysteine up to the phenylalanine, the CDR3 has a length of 16 residues. CDR3 DNA only is kept here, 48 bases in frame from base 1. The junction shows trimming of 0 bases on V and 6 bases on J, plus 21 bases between the germline ends. The library was obtained by 5' RACE. The sequencer listed for this sample is NextSeq 500. To correct for sequencing error and PCR bias, the TCR library protocol tagged individual cDNA molecules with unique molecular identifiers. Both TCR alpha and beta chains were sequenced, and tight co-correlation was observed between alpha and beta sequence abundances in each sample. As for how the authors treated the data: Decombinator V4 was used to annotate TCR sequences for V gene, J gene and CDR3. Expanded TCRs were defined as changing significantly between any two time points under a Poisson model with p below 0.0001. TCR abundances were normalised to the total number of TCRs sequenced per sample and were expressed as counts per million. TRAV1-2 paired with TRAJ12, TRAJ20 or TRAJ33 defined MAIT TCRs, while TRAV10 paired with TRAJ18 defined iNKT TCRs. A search of VDJdb, accessed on 1 November 2021, was run for TCRs annotated to CMV, EBV and SARS-CoV-2, with TCRs annotated for multiple antigens excluded. TCRdb ran its own pipeline on the public reads, namely fastp trimming at Q25 and MiXCR clone calling, and kept in-frame beta chains. Rows with a matching CDR3 protein are joined into one entry that keeps the most common DNA and genes. The authors' filters were not applied to this entry. The sample table contains more than 15,000 distinct CDR3 sequences; only one count was recorded for roughly 5% of them. The ten top clones hold 5% to 7% of the sample.

Set within a cohort of healthcare workers in London, UK, this nested case-control study involved weekly PCR testing of nasopharyngeal swabs along with blood sampling. Healthcare workers were enrolled in the week of the UK lockdown, from 23 to 31 March 2020, and were followed every week for up to about 16 weeks. This clonotype was seen a few times. The specificity of this receptor is unknown. There are no base qualities to consult, and no much larger clone falls within one base. Beyond this particular receptor, the publication reports: Matching against VDJdb was skewed toward anti-spike CD8 responses, likely underestimated virus-specific expansions, and missed private and CD4 specificities.

Sequenced sample: whole blood. The V gene is TRBV20-1 and the J gene is TRBJ2-7; TRBD1 is possibly the D segment (6 matching bases). This clonotype was sampled from an adult who was a healthcare worker with PCR-confirmed SARS-CoV-2 infection or an uninfected control (not recorded which). The nucleotide sequence is given as TGCAGTGCTAGAGACAAGCTCACAGGGAGATGGAGCGAGCAGTACTTC. Translated, it gives CSARDKLTGRWSEQYF.